These 22 T cell receptor beta chains originate from one sample sequenced in a study of T cell responses to AZD1222 COVID-19 vaccine. Using immunoSEQ multiplex PCR, the repertoire was profiled, and TCRdb retains in-frame clones only, with some absent. The sample records around 120,000 clones, about 90% being singletons. The specimen was peripheral blood, collected on day 0 of AZD1222 vaccination. These receptors all stem from an adult in good health.

The chain's CDR3 is CVLAGESGETQYF. The DNA of the CDR3 is TGTGTTTTAGCGGGAGAATCGGGTGAGACCCAGTACTTC. The rearrangement uses TRBV7-6 and TRBJ2-5; 9 bases line up with TRBD2. Germline CDR1 SGHVS, CDR2 FNYEAQ. CDR3 length: 13 amino acids.

This sequence joins TRBV28 and TRBJ2-1; 14 bases map to TRBD2. This CDR3 has 17 residues. J was trimmed by 4 bases and V by 7 bases; bases with no gene match: 9. Per germline, CDR1 MDHEN and CDR2 SYDVKM. CDR3 sequence: CASTGTSGSRGYNEQFF. CDR3 nucleotide sequence: TGTGCCAGCACCGGGACTAGCGGGAGTCGCGGGTACAATGAGCAGTTCTTC.

The genes are TRBV7-9 and TRBJ1-2; 9 bases align to TRBD1. After removal of 4 bases from V and 0 bases from J, the junction contained 3 bases not matched to a gene. The length of the CDR3 is 15 residues. Per the germline V gene, CDR1 is SEHNR and CDR2 is FQNEAQ (reference sequence). DNA of the CDR3: TGTGCCAGCAGCTCCACAGGGGGCACTAACTATGGCTACACCTTC. It encodes CASSSTGGTNYGYTF. The entire variable domain, with the rest obtained from reference TRBV7-9 and TRBJ1-2, is as follows: DTGVSQNPRHKITKRGQNVTFRCDPISEHNRLYWYRQTLGQGPEFLTYFQNEAQLEKSRLLSDRFSAERPKGSFSTLEIQRTEQGDSAMYLCASSSTGGTNYGYTFGSGTRLTVV.

The chain carries TRBV20-1 and TRBJ1-6, with D unclear. CDR1 DFQATT and CDR2 SNEGSKA come from the germline V gene (reference sequence). The CDR3 runs 11 residues. V lost 6 bases and J 6 bases, leaving 6 bases between the germline ends. The CDR3 sequence is CSAVGNSPLHF. In DNA, the CDR3 is TGCAGTGCGGTCGGTAATTCACCCCTCCACTTT.

V usage is TRBV2 and J usage is TRBJ1-2; D is uncertain. V was trimmed by 6 bases and J by 0 bases, leaving 11 bases between them. The CDR3 runs 14 residues. Germline CDR1 and CDR2: SNHLY and FYNNEI. The CDR3, as DNA: TGTGCCAGCAGGCTGACCGATGCTAACTATGGCTACACCTTC. This sequence encodes CASRLTDANYGYTF.

The chain links TRBV3-1 (or the pseudogene TRBV3-2) to TRBJ1-1; D is uncertain. Trimming took off 1 base at V and 6 bases at J, with 12 bases between the two ends. Germline V gene data show CDR1 as LGHDT and CDR2 as YNNKEL (reference sequence). This CDR3 spans 14 amino acids. This CDR3 reads CASSQGVGWAEAFF. In DNA, the CDR3 is TGTGCCAGCAGCCAAGGAGTGGGTTGGGCTGAAGCTTTCTTT.

J is TRBJ2-2 and V is TRBV12-5; a possible D gene is TRBD2 (6 bases). The CDR3 totals 19 residues. Germline V gives CDR1 LGHNT, CDR2 FRNRAP. V was clipped by 0 bases and J by 3 bases, with 20 bases between them. The CDR3 coding sequence is TGTGCTAGTGGTTTGGTCTTCCCCTCGGAGGGACGAGACACCGGGGAGCTGTTTTTT. Its translation: CASGLVFPSEGRDTGELFF.

The chain's CDR3 is CAISESFGTDTQYF. CDR3 DNA sequence: TGTGCCATCAGTGAATCGTTTGGCACAGATACGCAGTATTTT. The chain recombines TRBV10-3 with TRBJ2-3, with D uncertain. Germline values: CDR1 ENHRY, CDR2 SYGVKD. The CDR3 is 14 amino acids. Trimming removed 3 bases at V and 1 base at J, with 8 bases between.

The V gene is TRBV18, the J gene TRBJ2-1; no clear D. The CDR3 sequence is 16 residues long. Germline loops: CDR1 KGHSH, CDR2 LQKENI. Trimming shortened V by 0 bases and J by 8 bases, and 17 bases separated the two germline ends. CDR3 DNA sequence: TGTGCCAGCTCACCACCCGGCATCTCCTACCGCGATGAGCAGTTCTTC. Its translation: CASSPPGISYRDEQFF. Supplemented by reference TRBV18 and TRBJ2-1, the full variable domain reads NAGVMQNPRHLVRRRGQEARLRCSPMKGHSHVYWYRQLPEEGLKFMVYLQKENIIDESGMPKERFSAEFPKEGPSILRIQQVVRGDSAAYFCASSPPGISYRDEQFFGPGTRLTVL.

The chain recombines TRBV11-2 with TRBJ2-3; no clear D gene. V lost 5 bases, J lost 4 bases, and 4 bases lay in between. CDR1 is SGHAT, CDR2 FQNNGV, per germline. This CDR3 contains 11 residues. This CDR3 reads CASSGPDTQYF. CDR3 nucleotide sequence: TGTGCCAGCAGCGGCCCAGATACGCAGTATTTT. Together with reference TRBV11-2 and TRBJ2-3, the CDR3 gives the full variable domain: EAGVAQSPRYKIIEKRQSVAFWCNPISGHATLYWYQQILGQGPKLLIQFQNNGVVDDSQLPKDRFSAERLKGVDSTLKIQPAKLEDSAVYLCASSGPDTQYFGPGTRLTVL.

The gene calls are TRBV12-2 and TRBJ2-2. TRBV12-2 is tagged as a pseudogene. The CDR3 runs to 19 residues. CDR3 loop: CASRLMICSLRAVAGELFF. CDR3 nucleotide sequence: TGTGCAAGTCGCCTTATGATTTGCTCTCTTCGGGCCGTGGCGGGGGAGCTGTTTTTT.

The chain couples TRBV7-3 to TRBJ1-2, with D perhaps matching TRBD1 (6 bases). V gave up 7 bases and J gave up 0 bases, with 12 bases separating them. CDR1 SGHTA and CDR2 FQGTGA come from the germline V gene. CDR3 length: 14 residues. In DNA, the CDR3 is TGTGCCAGCACCGTACAGGGAACTAACTATGGCTACACCTTC. Protein product: CASTVQGTNYGYTF.

J is TRBJ1-2 and V is TRBV6-1; D uncertain. V lost 1 base and J 4 bases, leaving 16 bases between the germline ends. Germline V gene sequence: CDR1 MNHNS, CDR2 SASEGT. The CDR3 loop spans 16 amino acids. This CDR3 reads CASSEGQNLYLYGYTF. CDR3 sequence (DNA): TGTGCCAGCAGTGAAGGGCAGAATCTTTACCTCTATGGCTACACCTTC.

The V and J genes are TRBV29-1 and TRBJ1-2; D is unclear. This CDR3 is 12 amino acids long. Germline V gives CDR1 SQVTM, CDR2 ANQGSEA. V dropped 6 bases and J dropped 0 bases, with 8 bases sitting between them. Here the CDR3 DNA reads TGCAGCGTAAGAAAAGCTAACTATGGCTACACCTTC. Translating gives CSVRKANYGYTF.

This clone was recorded at least ten times. CDR3 in amino acids: CASNLQGATGYTF. CDR3 sequence (DNA): TGTGCCAGCAATCTACAGGGGGCGACAGGCTACACCTTC. The rearrangement uses TRBV2 and TRBJ1-2; 9 bases are a match to TRBD1. Germline trimming cut 7 bases from V and 8 bases from J; bases unmatched to any gene: 8. CDR1 and CDR2 from the germline V gene are SNHLY and FYNNEI. This CDR3 region has 13 residues. Full variable domain (missing parts from reference TRBV2 and TRBJ1-2): EPEVTQTPSHQVTQMGQEVILRCVPISNHLYFYWYRQILGQKVEFLVSFYNNEISEKSEIFDDQFSVERPDGSNFTLKIRSTKLEDSAMYFCASNLQGATGYTFGSGTRLTVV.

The rearrangement uses TRBV11-2 and TRBJ1-4; D is undetermined. The V end lost 3 bases, the J end lost 8 bases, and 13 bases lay between the germline ends. Germline V gene lookup returns CDR1 SGHAT and CDR2 FQNNGV. This CDR3 is built from 14 residues. Here the CDR3 DNA reads TGTGCCAGCAGCTTCGCTGGCTCGGGGGAAAAACTGTTTTTT. This sequence encodes CASSFAGSGEKLFF.

The genes are TRBV3-1 (or the pseudogene TRBV3-2) and TRBJ1-1; the match to TRBD1 covers 7 bases. The CDR3 extends over 16 amino acids. Germline CDR1 reads LGHDT; CDR2 reads YNNKEL (reference sequence). The J segment lost 1 base and the V segment lost 3 bases, leaving 8 bases of the junction unmatched. The CDR3 sequence is CASSHSGGSGNTEAFF. The CDR3 region has the DNA TGTGCCAGCAGCCACTCAGGGGGTTCGGGGAACACTGAAGCTTTCTTT.

V and J are TRBV28 and TRBJ1-2, with D possibly matching TRBD1 (5 bases). This CDR3 contains 16 residues. Germline V gene sequence: CDR1 MDHEN, CDR2 SYDVKM. Trimming cost V 5 bases and J 3 bases, with 19 bases left between them. The CDR3 sequence: CASSRPGRAGDYGYTF. The CDR3 DNA reads TGTGCCAGCAGTCGTCCGGGGCGCGCCGGGGACTATGGCTACACCTTC.

The CDR3 sequence: CASSLPGGANTGELFF. In DNA form, the CDR3 reads TGTGCCAGTAGTCTCCCCGGGGGGGCCAACACCGGGGAGCTGTTTTTT. The chain has TRBV19 and TRBJ2-2, with 8 bases that match TRBD2. Germline loops: CDR1 LNHDA, CDR2 SQIVND (reference sequence). There are 16 residues in the CDR3. Unmatched junction bases numbered 7, after V lost 5 bases and J lost 2 bases. Combining the CDR3 with reference TRBV19 and TRBJ2-2 gives the whole variable domain DGGITQSPKYLFRKEGQNVTLSCEQNLNHDAMYWYRQDPGQGLRLIYYSQIVNDFQKGDIAEGYSVSREKKESFPLTVTSAQKNPTAFYLCASSLPGGANTGELFFGEGSRLTVL.

This rearrangement joins TRBV5-6 to TRBJ2-5; D is ambiguous. V was shortened by 0 bases and J by 7 bases, with 13 bases between the two germline ends. The CDR3 has 14 amino acids. Germline loops: CDR1 SGHDT, CDR2 YYEEEE. The CDR3 spells CASSLGVQLSTQYF. DNA for the CDR3: TGTGCCAGCAGCTTGGGGGTTCAGCTATCGACCCAGTACTTC.

This chain links TRBV7-8 with TRBJ1-1, with D tentatively TRBD1 (5 bases). Germline CDR1 and CDR2: SGHVS and FQNEAQ. There are 14 residues in the CDR3. Trimming removed 7 bases at V and 6 bases at J, with 18 bases between. The CDR3 nucleotides read TGTGCCAGCACCGGGACGCGGGGGTACGCTGAAGCTTTCTTT. The encoded protein is CASTGTRGYAEAFF.

This sequence joins TRBV6-2 or TRBV6-3 and TRBJ2-3; TRBD2 matches 10 bases. Germline CDR1 and CDR2: MNHEY and SVGEGT. Germline trimming cut 0 bases from V and 0 bases from J; bases unmatched to any gene: 6. The CDR3 loop spans 18 amino acids. The CDR3 coding sequence is TGTGCCAGCAGTTACTCTAGCGGGAGGCCCTCTAGCACAGATACGCAGTATTTT. The encoded protein is CASSYSSGRPSSTDTQYF.